This TCR beta chain comes out of a study of response to subunit inactivated influenza vaccine (dated 2018 in TCRdb). Broadly, across the study: Deep quantitative profiling of the T cell receptor repertoire was used in the study to follow responses to a trivalent subunit inactivated influenza vaccine. Summary of the overall study and its limitations: The authors proposed that each seasonal influenza vaccination may bring in only a limited number of new T cells.

With respect to this clonotype: It has no known antigen specificity. No qualities accompany the bases; no much larger clone lies one base away.

The protocol used for the library was RT-PCR. Instrument used: Illumina HiSeq 2500. The raw public data were reprocessed by TCRdb itself: fastp quality trimming at Q25, MiXCR clonotype calling, in-frame beta chains only. Rows with a matching CDR3 protein are joined into one entry that keeps the most common DNA and genes. The sample data list about 480,000 distinct CDR3 sequences, and 11% of these were observed just once. Jointly, the top ten make up more than 10% of the sample. The time point label here, explained by the study, means: more than 35 days after influenza vaccine administration. The CDR3 holds 15 amino acids from the cysteine to the phenylalanine. Left in the record is the CDR3 DNA by itself, 45 bases read in frame from the first base. V is pared back by 2 bases and J by 7 bases, with 15 bases lying between the germline termini. The germline V gene sets CDR1 to MGHRA and CDR2 to YSYEKL.

Specimen: PBMCs from blood, collected roughly 6 weeks after vaccination. This receptor chain uses TRBV4-1 and TRBJ1-5; confidence is insufficient to name the D gene. This TCR came from a man between 45 and 60 years old who received an inactivated influenza vaccine. Donor details come from another sample of the same person, matched by shared clones. The bases are TGCGCCAGCAGCCAATACCACGGGGTGCCGCAGCCCCAGCATTTT. Its protein reads: CASSQYHGVPQPQHF.